Listed below are T cell receptor beta chains from one sample, sequenced in a study of T-cell memory formation after mild COVID-19. A single record per CDR3 protein comes from TCRdb applying MiXCR to the 5' RACE reads. The data contain 200,000 or so distinct CDR3 sequences, approximately 10% of them seen just once; the ten biggest clones take up about 3.8%. The material sequenced was PBMCs or a T cell subset sorted from them (not recorded which). The receptor source for this set is a man aged 18 to 30 who had mild COVID-19 (a few samples of this study predate the infection). Cell type and time point are not known. Both conserved end residues are part of each CDR3. Each record gives: clone size, V gene, CDR3 length, J gene, D gene, CDR3 protein, CDR3 DNA. A D gene is named only where the DNA matches it firmly. Where a row states a size, it is once, few, many or the class of an expanded clone; other rows omit it.

clone size: NA; V gene: TRBV7-2; CDR3 length: 11; J gene: TRBJ2-3; D gene: NA; CDR3 protein: CASSSYGTQYF; CDR3 DNA: TGTGCCAGCAGCTCCTATGGTACGCAGTATTTT
clone size: many; V gene: TRBV7-2; CDR3 length: 14; J gene: TRBJ2-7; D gene: NA; CDR3 protein: CASSLFGGSYEQYF; CDR3 DNA: TGTGCCAGCAGCTTATTTGGCGGGTCCTACGAGCAGTACTTC
clone size: few; V gene: TRBV5-1; CDR3 length: 16; J gene: TRBJ1-3; D gene: NA; CDR3 protein: CASSLEYSSSGNTIYF; CDR3 DNA: TGCGCCAGCAGCTTGGAGTACAGTAGCTCTGGAAACACCATATATTTT
clone size: few; V gene: TRBV6-5; CDR3 length: 14; J gene: TRBJ2-4; D gene: NA; CDR3 protein: CASSSVGRVNIQYF; CDR3 DNA: TGTGCCAGCAGTTCGGTCGGCAGAGTAAACATTCAGTACTTC
clone size: NA; V gene: TRBV29-1; CDR3 length: 13; J gene: TRBJ2-3; D gene: TRBD1; CDR3 protein: CSVGHRGADTQYF; CDR3 DNA: TGCAGCGTTGGGCACAGGGGCGCAGATACGCAGTATTTT
clone size: many; V gene: TRBV7-9; CDR3 length: 20; J gene: TRBJ2-4; D gene: TRBD2; CDR3 protein: CASSLAGRASGGLAKNIQYF; CDR3 DNA: TGTGCCAGCAGCTTAGCAGGTCGGGCTAGCGGGGGGCTAGCCAAAAACATTCAGTACTTC
clone size: few; V gene: TRBV10-3; CDR3 length: 16; J gene: TRBJ2-3; D gene: TRBD1; CDR3 protein: CAISSGDRGITDTQYF; CDR3 DNA: TGTGCCATCAGCTCCGGGGACAGGGGCATCACAGATACGCAGTATTTT
clone size: NA; V gene: TRBV20-1; CDR3 length: 14; J gene: TRBJ2-7; D gene: TRBD1; CDR3 protein: CSASRPGGNYEQYF; CDR3 DNA: TGCAGTGCTAGTCGTCCAGGGGGCAATTACGAGCAGTACTTC
clone size: few; V gene: TRBV6-4; CDR3 length: 15; J gene: TRBJ2-3; D gene: NA; CDR3 protein: CASSDEGQDTDTQYF; CDR3 DNA: TGTGCCAGCAGTGACGAGGGACAAGACACAGATACGCAGTATTTT
clone size: many; V gene: TRBV4-1; CDR3 length: 22; J gene: TRBJ1-6; D gene: NA; CDR3 protein: CASSQEGSWQGRSNEINSPLHF; CDR3 DNA: TGCGCCAGCAGCCAAGAAGGGAGTTGGCAGGGGAGATCTAATGAAATTAATTCACCCCTCCACTTT
clone size: NA; V gene: TRBV10-2; CDR3 length: 15; J gene: TRBJ2-2; D gene: NA; CDR3 protein: CASSRATAGPGELFF; CDR3 DNA: TGCGCCAGCAGCCGGGCCACCGCGGGGCCCGGGGAGCTGTTTTTT
clone size: few; V gene: TRBV6-5; CDR3 length: 16; J gene: TRBJ2-3; D gene: NA; CDR3 protein: CASSRTIPGFTDTQYF; CDR3 DNA: TGTGCCAGCAGTCGCACCATCCCAGGCTTCACAGATACGCAGTATTTT
clone size: NA; V gene: TRBV11-1; CDR3 length: 13; J gene: TRBJ1-4; D gene: TRBD1; CDR3 protein: CASSRGQDEKLFF; CDR3 DNA: TGTGCCAGCAGCCGGGGACAGGATGAAAAACTGTTTTTT
clone size: few; V gene: TRBV15; CDR3 length: 15; J gene: TRBJ1-2; D gene: NA; CDR3 protein: CATSRDPSLGYGYTF; CDR3 DNA: TGTGCCACCAGCAGAGATCCGAGCCTGGGGTATGGCTACACCTTC
clone size: NA; V gene: TRBV20-1; CDR3 length: 13; J gene: TRBJ1-2; D gene: NA; CDR3 protein: CSASPRADYGYTF; CDR3 DNA: TGCAGTGCTAGTCCTCGGGCGGATTATGGCTACACCTTC
clone size: few; V gene: TRBV7-3; CDR3 length: 13; J gene: TRBJ2-5; D gene: TRBD2; CDR3 protein: CASSSSSGGAQYF; CDR3 DNA: TGTGCCAGCAGCTCCTCTAGCGGGGGGGCCCAGTACTTC
clone size: NA; V gene: TRBV7-2; CDR3 length: 14; J gene: TRBJ2-2; D gene: TRBD2; CDR3 protein: CASSFDGGTGELFF; CDR3 DNA: TGTGCCAGCAGCTTTGACGGGGGGACCGGGGAGCTGTTTTTT
clone size: NA; V gene: TRBV7-2; CDR3 length: 13; J gene: TRBJ1-2; D gene: NA; CDR3 protein: CASSFLRAGGYTF; CDR3 DNA: TGTGCCAGCAGCTTCCTCCGGGCTGGCGGCTACACCTTC
clone size: many; V gene: TRBV5-1; CDR3 length: 14; J gene: TRBJ2-5; D gene: NA; CDR3 protein: CASSLGGTKETQYF; CDR3 DNA: TGCGCCAGCAGCTTGGGGGGTACCAAGGAGACCCAGTACTTC
clone size: NA; V gene: TRBV10-3; CDR3 length: 14; J gene: TRBJ1-2; D gene: NA; CDR3 protein: CALRDTGNNYGYTF; CDR3 DNA: TGTGCCCTACGGGATACAGGGAATAACTATGGCTACACCTTC
clone size: many; V gene: TRBV5-8; CDR3 length: 15; J gene: TRBJ1-2; D gene: TRBD1; CDR3 protein: CASSWGDRPNYGYTF; CDR3 DNA: TGTGCCAGCAGCTGGGGGGACAGGCCAAACTATGGCTACACCTTC
clone size: NA; V gene: TRBV10-2; CDR3 length: 15; J gene: TRBJ2-2; D gene: TRBD2; CDR3 protein: CAILPTGGSTGELFF; CDR3 DNA: TGCGCCATACTTCCTACGGGGGGGAGCACCGGGGAGCTGTTTTTT
clone size: many; V gene: TRBV7-2; CDR3 length: 12; J gene: TRBJ2-3; D gene: NA; CDR3 protein: CASRPQSDTQYF; CDR3 DNA: TGTGCCAGCAGGCCCCAGTCAGATACGCAGTATTTT
clone size: NA; V gene: TRBV20-1; CDR3 length: 13; J gene: TRBJ2-7; D gene: NA; CDR3 protein: CSAGGSAFYEQYF; CDR3 DNA: TGCAGTGCGGGCGGGTCAGCCTTCTACGAGCAGTACTTC
clone size: NA; V gene: TRBV6-6; CDR3 length: 16; J gene: TRBJ1-5; D gene: TRBD1; CDR3 protein: CASSTQGAGSNQPQHF; CDR3 DNA: TGTGCCAGCAGTACACAGGGGGCTGGGAGCAATCAGCCCCAGCATTTT
clone size: NA; V gene: TRBV6-2/TRBV6-3; CDR3 length: 15; J gene: TRBJ1-5; D gene: NA; CDR3 protein: CASSYSGQGNQPQHF; CDR3 DNA: TGTGCCAGCAGTTACTCGGGGCAGGGCAATCAGCCCCAGCATTTT
clone size: many; V gene: TRBV7-6; CDR3 length: 17; J gene: TRBJ2-1; D gene: NA; CDR3 protein: CASSPTGERFTYNEQFF; CDR3 DNA: TGTGCCAGCAGCCCCACGGGTGAGCGGTTTACCTACAATGAGCAGTTCTTC
clone size: few; V gene: TRBV7-9; CDR3 length: 14; J gene: TRBJ1-2; D gene: NA; CDR3 protein: CASSSLKGETGYTF; CDR3 DNA: TGTGCCAGCAGCTCCCTTAAGGGAGAAACGGGCTACACCTTC
clone size: many; V gene: TRBV24-1; CDR3 length: 15; J gene: TRBJ1-4; D gene: NA; CDR3 protein: CATSDPSGEGEKLFF; CDR3 DNA: TGTGCCACCAGTGATCCTTCAGGGGAGGGTGAAAAACTGTTTTTT
clone size: few; V gene: TRBV5-1; CDR3 length: 15; J gene: TRBJ2-1; D gene: NA; CDR3 protein: CASSLGLGGYNEQFF; CDR3 DNA: TGCGCCAGCAGCTTGGGGCTAGGGGGATACAATGAGCAGTTCTTC
clone size: NA; V gene: TRBV5-4; CDR3 length: 15; J gene: TRBJ2-7; D gene: TRBD2; CDR3 protein: CASSLGAGAPYEQYF; CDR3 DNA: TGTGCCAGCAGCTTGGGAGCGGGGGCACCCTACGAGCAGTACTTC
clone size: NA; V gene: TRBV3-1; CDR3 length: 14; J gene: TRBJ1-2; D gene: TRBD1; CDR3 protein: CASSQYRGVAGYTF; CDR3 DNA: TGTGCCAGCAGCCAATACAGGGGAGTGGCTGGCTACACCTTC
clone size: NA; V gene: TRBV20-1; CDR3 length: 14; J gene: TRBJ1-5; D gene: NA; CDR3 protein: CSATRGDSNQPQHF; CDR3 DNA: TGCAGTGCTACCCGAGGGGATAGCAATCAGCCCCAGCATTTT
clone size: NA; V gene: TRBV5-5; CDR3 length: 16; J gene: TRBJ2-3; D gene: NA; CDR3 protein: CASSLRDRQATDTQYF; CDR3 DNA: TGTGCCAGCAGCTTGAGAGACAGGCAGGCGACAGATACGCAGTATTTT
clone size: few; V gene: TRBV4-3; CDR3 length: 15; J gene: TRBJ2-3; D gene: NA; CDR3 protein: CASSQGAGGPDTQYF; CDR3 DNA: TGCGCCAGCAGCCAAGGGGCTGGGGGCCCAGATACGCAGTATTTT
clone size: NA; V gene: TRBV4-3; CDR3 length: 18; J gene: TRBJ2-5; D gene: TRBD2; CDR3 protein: CASSQELSAGDYQETQYF; CDR3 DNA: TGCGCCAGCAGCCAAGAATTATCAGCGGGGGATTACCAAGAGACCCAGTACTTC
clone size: NA; V gene: TRBV5-1; CDR3 length: 14; J gene: TRBJ1-2; D gene: TRBD1; CDR3 protein: CASSFSQGASGYTF; CDR3 DNA: TGCGCCAGCAGCTTTTCACAGGGGGCAAGTGGCTACACCTTC
clone size: many; V gene: TRBV12-3/TRBV12-4; CDR3 length: 13; J gene: TRBJ1-5; D gene: NA; CDR3 protein: CASSFDRNQPQHF; CDR3 DNA: TGTGCCAGCAGTTTCGATCGCAATCAGCCCCAGCATTTT
clone size: NA; V gene: TRBV12-3/TRBV12-4; CDR3 length: 16; J gene: TRBJ2-1; D gene: TRBD2; CDR3 protein: CASSFISGGAYHEQFF; CDR3 DNA: TGTGCCAGCAGTTTCATTAGCGGGGGGGCATATCATGAGCAGTTCTTC
clone size: NA; V gene: TRBV5-4; CDR3 length: 18; J gene: TRBJ2-3; D gene: TRBD2; CDR3 protein: CASSPASTSGGAADTQYF; CDR3 DNA: TGTGCCAGCAGCCCCGCCTCGACTAGCGGGGGGGCCGCAGATACGCAGTATTTT
clone size: NA; V gene: TRBV7-2; CDR3 length: 14; J gene: TRBJ2-2; D gene: NA; CDR3 protein: CASSLQGTPGELFF; CDR3 DNA: TGTGCCAGCAGCTTACAGGGTACCCCCGGGGAGCTGTTTTTT
clone size: few; V gene: TRBV20-1; CDR3 length: 17; J gene: TRBJ1-2; D gene: NA; CDR3 protein: CSARDRGKGGTFYGYTF; CDR3 DNA: TGCAGTGCTAGAGATAGGGGCAAGGGGGGTACTTTCTATGGCTACACCTTC
clone size: many; V gene: TRBV5-1; CDR3 length: 15; J gene: TRBJ1-4; D gene: NA; CDR3 protein: CASSSGTWQNEKLFF; CDR3 DNA: TGCGCCAGCAGCTCGGGGACATGGCAAAATGAAAAACTGTTTTTT
clone size: NA; V gene: TRBV5-8; CDR3 length: 14; J gene: TRBJ1-2; D gene: TRBD1; CDR3 protein: CASSLDRGSYGYTF; CDR3 DNA: TGTGCCAGCAGCTTGGACAGGGGGTCCTATGGCTACACCTTC
clone size: NA; V gene: TRBV4-3; CDR3 length: 17; J gene: TRBJ2-3; D gene: TRBD2; CDR3 protein: CASSPGGTSAGTDTQYF; CDR3 DNA: TGCGCCAGCAGCCCAGGCGGAACTAGCGCTGGCACAGATACGCAGTATTTT
clone size: few; V gene: TRBV20-1; CDR3 length: 14; J gene: TRBJ2-7; D gene: TRBD1; CDR3 protein: CSARAPGQVEWQYF; CDR3 DNA: TGCAGTGCTAGAGCCCCGGGACAGGTCGAGTGGCAGTACTTC
clone size: NA; V gene: TRBV20-1; CDR3 length: 12; J gene: TRBJ1-2; D gene: NA; CDR3 protein: CSASRGADGYTF; CDR3 DNA: TGCAGTGCCTCCCGGGGGGCGGATGGCTACACCTTC
clone size: NA; V gene: TRBV21-1; CDR3 length: 16; J gene: TRBJ1-1; D gene: NA; CDR3 protein: CASSKFGGRENTEAFF; CDR3 DNA: TGTGCCAGCAGCAAATTCGGCGGCAGAGAGAACACTGAAGCTTTCTTT
clone size: many; V gene: TRBV20-1; CDR3 length: 15; J gene: TRBJ2-7; D gene: NA; CDR3 protein: CSARDVRVMSYEQYF; CDR3 DNA: TGCAGTGCCCGGGACGTGAGGGTCATGTCCTACGAGCAGTACTTC
clone size: NA; V gene: TRBV15; CDR3 length: 15; J gene: TRBJ1-4; D gene: NA; CDR3 protein: CATTLSAGVAEKLFF; CDR3 DNA: TGTGCCACCACGTTATCGGCTGGAGTCGCTGAAAAACTGTTTTTT
clone size: NA; V gene: TRBV20-1; CDR3 length: 14; J gene: TRBJ2-1; D gene: NA; CDR3 protein: CSARGTVTYNEQFF; CDR3 DNA: TGCAGTGCTAGAGGGACGGTCACCTACAATGAGCAGTTCTTC
clone size: NA; V gene: TRBV2; CDR3 length: 15; J gene: TRBJ1-2; D gene: NA; CDR3 protein: CASSYSRTSNYGYTF; CDR3 DNA: TGTGCCAGCAGTTATTCGAGGACCAGCAACTATGGCTACACCTTC
clone size: many; V gene: TRBV20-1; CDR3 length: 14; J gene: TRBJ2-2; D gene: NA; CDR3 protein: CSARDLGNTGELFF; CDR3 DNA: TGCAGTGCTAGAGATCTGGGAAACACCGGGGAGCTGTTTTTT